This TCR beta chain was sequenced for a study of monozygotic twins with inflammatory bowel disease. TCRalpha and TCRbeta cDNA was put through two nested PCRs of roughly 15 and 9 cycles. No DNA is given; TCRdb re-called the 5' RACE reads and lists each CDR3 protein once. The sample table sets out nearly 450,000 distinct CDR3 sequences. Germline V gene lookup returns CDR1 LNHNV and CDR2 YYDKDF (reference sequence). CDR3 length equals 16 residues. The chain uses TRBV15 and TRBJ2-5; TCRdb selects TRBD2, and the lack of DNA leaves this call unchecked. This clonotype was sampled from a human donor with ulcerative colitis or Crohn's disease, or a healthy co-twin of an affected twin (not recorded which). The sequenced sample consisted of blood. CDR3 in amino acids: CATSPRGAGRQETQYF.